The TCR beta chain under discussion was sequenced for a study of blood T cell repertoires in COVID-19 (dated by TCRdb to the early 2020s). With respect to the entire study: Samples from collaborators originated in the United States, Italy and Spain and spanned both the acute and convalescent phases of COVID-19. The prospective study material was composed of cDNA or gDNA derived from T cells, B-cell-depleted T cells, or PBMCs. The dataset comprised deeply sampled blood TCRbeta repertoires from subjects exposed to, actively infected with, or recovered from COVID-19. A freely available public database, intended as a resource for researchers studying the immune response to SARS-CoV-2, is where the repertoires were released. Samples came from the ongoing ImmuneRACE study (first 160 participants) plus 1,254 subjects from 6 global collaborators. Nearly every sample came with metadata listing a de-identified subject ID, COVID-19 status, age in years and sex. Where available, HLA class I and class II types were taken from metadata supplied by the sample provider and were not determined by assay-based typing.

The collaborating institutions used their own protocols to collect whole blood in K2EDTA tubes. For TCRbeta analysis, collaborators shipped samples in one of three forms: frozen whole blood, isolated PBMCs, or DNA extracted from either of those sample types. On this clone itself: No antigen is known for it. Base qualities are not recorded, but no much larger clone differs from it by a single base.

The immunoSEQ Assay, a bias-controlled multiplex PCR, was used to amplify TCRbeta CDR3 regions from genomic DNA. On the authors' methods: Within the assay, amplification of reference gene primers was used to estimate how many nucleated cells each sample contained. To quantify the absolute abundance of each unique TCRbeta CDR3 rearrangement, sequence reads were collapsed and filtered. For each sample, productive Simpson clonality was calculated as the square root of Simpson's diversity index over productive rearrangements. Not all clones reach the TCRdb copy of this immuneACCESS table, which keeps in-frame sequences only. Checked studies attribute under half of the gap to unresolved V genes and leave the rest unexplained. The V and J calls and the clone size are those of that table, but D and trimming were determined from the DNA. In all, the sample holds 110,000 to 150,000 clones, and about 79% of those were seen once. Roughly 10% of the sample is held by the ten biggest clonotypes.

CDR1 SGHTA and CDR2 FQGNSA are derived from the germline V gene. The V end gives up 1 base and the J end 5 bases, leaving 9 bases in the junction not matched to a gene. From the cysteine through the phenylalanine, the CDR3 covers 17 amino acids. Left in the record is the CDR3 DNA by itself, 51 bases read in frame from the first base. Points the paper makes about the study in general: The amount of clinical and demographic metadata varied by source and participant and was provided uncurated.

In this chain, TRBV7-2 is recombined with TRBJ2-3; 10 central nucleotides agree with TRBD2. The source material was peripheral blood. The clonotype was recovered from a man aged 60 to 75 with active or convalescent COVID-19. Here is the DNA: TGTGCCAGCAGCTTAGTTGGAGCGGGGGGGCCGGGAGATACGCAGTATTTT. This sequence encodes CASSLVGAGGPGDTQYF.